A selection of T cell receptor beta chains follows, all from one sample in a study of cytomegalovirus exposure and HLA in healthy donors. Using immunoSEQ multiplex PCR, the repertoire was profiled, and TCRdb retains in-frame clones only, with some absent. The sample holds 75,000 to 80,000 clones, less than 80% seen once. Material for sequencing was PBMCs. The source is a woman aged 40 to 50 in good health and CMV-seropositive. The CDR3 runs from the conserved cysteine through the conserved F or W. D genes are given only for firm matches. Clone size is stated in some rows and not others, as once, few, many or a class when expanded.

V	D	size	J	CDR3	DNA
TRBV19	NA	NA	TRBJ2-5	CASSTQETQYF	TGTGCCAGTAGTACTCAAGAGACCCAGTACTTC
TRBV4-2	NA	NA	TRBJ2-2	CASSQDRGTGELFF	TGTGCCAGCAGCCAAGATCGAGGCACCGGGGAGCTGTTTTTT
TRBV29-1	NA	NA	TRBJ1-2	CSASRGTDGYGYTF	TGCAGCGCATCGCGGGGCACCGACGGCTATGGCTACACCTTC
TRBV5-1	NA	NA	TRBJ1-4	CASSPIEMEKLFF	TGCGCCAGCAGCCCGATAGAGATGGAAAAACTGTTTTTT
TRBV2	TRBD2	NA	TRBJ2-1	CASSLGLAGGYQSSYNEQFF	TGTGCCAGCAGTCTGGGACTAGCGGGGGGCTACCAGAGCTCCTACAATGAGCAGTTCTTC
TRBV6-5	NA	few	TRBJ1-5	CASSYSRTSNQPQHF	TGTGCCAGCAGTTACTCGAGAACCAGCAATCAGCCCCAGCATTTT
TRBV5-1	TRBD2	NA	TRBJ2-1	CASSLVRGGTDEQFF	TGCGCCAGCAGCTTGGTGCGGGGGGGCACCGATGAGCAGTTCTTC
TRBV18	NA	NA	TRBJ2-3	CASSPPSVTDTQYF	TGTGCCAGCTCACCACCTAGCGTGACAGATACGCAGTATTTT
TRBV29-1	NA	NA	TRBJ2-2	CSTTGPSDTGELFF	TGCAGCACCACCGGGCCTAGCGACACCGGGGAGCTGTTTTTT
TRBV19	TRBD1	NA	TRBJ1-5	CASSGTGVQPQHF	TGTGCCAGTAGTGGGACAGGGGTCCAGCCCCAGCATTTT
TRBV6-1	TRBD1	NA	TRBJ1-2	CASRQGSGYTF	TGTGCCAGTAGACAGGGTTCCGGCTACACCTTC